A single sample is the source of the 30 T cell receptor beta chains below, sequenced in a study of cytomegalovirus exposure and HLA in healthy donors. In the PCR, 60 Vbeta and 13 Jbeta primers were used. TCRdb's copy holds only in-frame clones and misses some; the assay was immunoSEQ multiplex PCR. The sample lists approximately 170,000 clones; around 83% were seen once. Sequencing was done on a sample of PBMCs. These receptors came from a man aged 45-65 years in good health and CMV-seropositive.

This chain connects TRBV6-5 to TRBJ2-7; the match to TRBD2 covers 8 bases. Germline CDR1 and CDR2: MNHEY and SVGAGI. This CDR3 spans 13 amino acids. V gave up 8 bases and J gave up 2 bases; unmatched junction bases: 5. The CDR3 loop is CASRSGKPYEQYF. The CDR3 nucleotides read TGTGCCAGCCGTAGCGGGAAACCCTACGAGCAGTACTTC.

V usage is TRBV5-1 and J usage is TRBJ2-1; TRBD2 aligns across 8 bases. The junction had 6 bases not matched to a gene; V was cut back by 0 bases and J by 7 bases. Germline-derived CDR1 and CDR2 are SGHRS and YFSETQ. The CDR3 length is 15 residues. The CDR3 DNA reads as TGCGCCAGCAGCTTGGACGGGGGGGCCGGAAATGAGCAGTTCTTC. Translation gives CASSLDGGAGNEQFF.

The CDR3 is CASSLSTGTSGEQFF. The DNA for the CDR3 is TGTGCCAGCAGTTTATCAACCGGGACTAGCGGGGAGCAGTTCTTC. This rearrangement joins TRBV27 to TRBJ2-1; the match to TRBD2 covers 12 bases. Losses at the gene ends were 0 bases for V and 10 bases for J; bases not matched to a gene: 4. The germline V gene has CDR1 MNHEY and CDR2 SMNVEV (reference sequence). The CDR3 sequence is 15 residues long.

In the case of this clone: The sample has other DNA sequences that encode this CDR3 too. The CDR3 is CASKGSGFETQYF. CDR3 DNA sequence: TGTGCCAGCAAAGGGTCAGGGTTCGAGACCCAGTACTTC. The V call is TRBV27, the J call TRBJ2-5, with a possible D match to TRBD1 (5 bases). V was pared by 7 bases and J by 5 bases, with 14 bases between. CDR3 length: 13 amino acids. The germline gives CDR1 MNHEY, CDR2 SMNVEV (reference sequence).

This chain joins TRBV14 and TRBJ2-7, with TRBD1 matching over 7 bases. The V and J ends lost 1 base and 2 bases, in that order; junction bases with no gene match: 2. Germline-derived CDR1 and CDR2 are SGHDN and FVKESK. The CDR3 runs to 14 residues. CDR3 sequence (DNA): TGTGCCAGCAGCCAAGGGACAGGCACCTACGAGCAGTACTTC. This codes for CASSQGTGTYEQYF. The complete variable domain, with remaining parts taken from reference TRBV14 and TRBJ2-7, reads EAGVTQFPSHSVIEKGQTVTLRCDPISGHDNLYWYRRVMGKEIKFLLHFVKESKQDESGMPNNRFLAERTGGTYSTLKVQPAELEDSGVYFCASSQGTGTYEQYFGPGTRLTVT.

J is TRBJ2-1 and V is TRBV28; D is possibly TRBD2 (6 bases). V shed 3 bases and J shed 4 bases, with 10 bases lying between them. In germline, CDR1 is MDHEN, CDR2 SYDVKM. The CDR3 consists of 14 residues. The CDR3 DNA follows: TGTGCCAGCAGTTTTGGGGGGAGTTACAATGAGCAGTTCTTC. It encodes CASSFGGSYNEQFF.

This CDR3 is CASSLGLAGGQETQYF. In DNA, the CDR3 is TGTGCCAGCAGCCTGGGACTAGCGGGGGGGCAAGAGACCCAGTACTTC. This chain connects TRBV11-3 to TRBJ2-5; 16 positions match TRBD2. Germline assignment: CDR1 SGHNT and CDR2 YENEEA. The V and J ends lost 5 bases and 2 bases, in that order; junction bases with no gene match: 2. CDR3 length equals 16 residues.

The chain uses TRBV4-2 and TRBJ2-1, with 13 bases fitting TRBD2. Looked up from germline, CDR1 is LGHNA and CDR2 is YNFKEQ. This CDR3 has 16 amino acids. V gave up 0 bases and J gave up 9 bases; unmatched junction bases: 5. CDR3 sequence: CASSQETSGRGLEQFF. In DNA form, the CDR3 reads TGTGCCAGCAGCCAAGAAACTAGCGGGAGGGGCCTTGAGCAGTTCTTC.

The rearrangement uses TRBV7-2 and TRBJ1-1; possible D gene TRBD1, 6 bases. Per the germline V gene, CDR1 is SGHTA and CDR2 is FQGNSA. V lost 4 bases, J lost 12 bases, and 18 bases lay in between. The length of the CDR3 is 13 residues. CDR3 bases: TGTGCCAGCAGCTCGCAAGGACAGAGCTACCCTTTCTTT. It encodes CASSSQGQSYPFF. The whole variable domain, filled in from reference TRBV7-2 and TRBJ1-1, reads GAGVSQSPSNKVTEKGKDVELRCDPISGHTALYWYRQSLGQGLEFLIYFQGNSAPDKSGLPSDRFSAERTGGSVSTLTIQRTQQEDSAVYLCASSSQGQSYPFFGQGTRLTVV.

The chain is built from TRBV2 and TRBJ1-4, with unresolved D. V was pared by 3 bases and J by 4 bases, with 9 bases between. Germline assignment: CDR1 SNHLY and CDR2 FYNNEI. This CDR3 is 14 amino acids long. The CDR3 region is CASSDVGVNEKLFF. The CDR3 DNA reads as TGTGCCAGCAGTGACGTCGGGGTTAATGAAAAACTGTTTTTT.

The chain carries TRBV21-1 and TRBJ1-1; the table's D call of TRBD1 was not tested on the DNA. TRBV21-1 is a documented pseudogene. The CDR3 covers 19 residues. CDR3 DNA sequence: TGTGCCAGCAGAACCCGGTTTCCAGGGAAGGCCGTTGTGAACACTGAAGCTTTCTTT. Amino acids: CASRTRFPGKAVVNTEAFF.

This clone was seen once. The chain carries TRBV9 and TRBJ2-5; 7 bases align to TRBD2. CDR3 length equals 16 residues. The V gene's germline CDR1 is SGDLS and CDR2 YYNGEE. The junction had 5 bases not matched to a gene; V was cut back by 0 bases and J by 0 bases. The CDR3 is CASSVGSSGNQETQYF. In DNA, the CDR3 is TGTGCCAGCAGCGTAGGATCCAGCGGGAACCAAGAGACCCAGTACTTC.

V usage is TRBV2 and J usage is TRBJ1-3; TRBD1 might be the D (6 bases). V lost 6 bases and J 3 bases, leaving 15 bases between the germline ends. Germline CDR1 is SNHLY and CDR2 is FYNNEI. CDR3 length: 15 residues. CDR3 nucleotide sequence: TGTGCCAGCAGCGAGGGGGGGCTGGGTGGAAACACCATATATTTT. The encoded protein is CASSEGGLGGNTIYF.

This clone was recorded a few times. The genes are TRBV7-9 and TRBJ2-3, with D maybe TRBD1 (5 bases). This CDR3 has 15 amino acids. Germline CDR1 and CDR2: SEHNR and FQNEAQ (reference sequence). The V gene lost 5 bases and the J gene lost 2 bases, with 14 bases spanning the gap. CDR3 sequence: CASSTHRQSTDTQYF. CDR3 DNA: TGTGCCAGCAGCACCCATAGACAGTCCACAGATACGCAGTATTTT.

The table lists this clone with a few counts. V and J are TRBV4-1 and TRBJ1-1; a possible D gene is TRBD1 (5 bases). In germline, CDR1 is MGHRA, CDR2 YSYEKL. The CDR3 spans 16 residues. V lost 4 bases, J lost 0 bases, and 15 bases lay in between. The CDR3 coding sequence is TGCGCCAGCAGCCCACCAGGTGGGGGGGTGAACACTGAAGCTTTCTTT. This codes for CASSPPGGGVNTEAFF.

Comment on this clone: One end of the junction fails to match germline, which may point to a read error. The chain recombines TRBV6-1 with TRBJ2-5; weak D call: TRBD1 (6 bases). CDR3 length equals 13 residues. Germline V CDR1 and CDR2: MNHNS, SASEGT. The CDR3 is CASSDQTGLKGDF. As DNA, the CDR3 is TGTGCCAGCAGTGACCAGACAGGTCTTAAGGGGGACTTC.

J is TRBJ1-1 and V is TRBV27; weak D call: TRBD1 (6 bases). Germline values: CDR1 MNHEY, CDR2 SMNVEV (reference sequence). The CDR3 loop spans 16 amino acids. V was trimmed by 6 bases and J by 0 bases, leaving 17 bases between them. The CDR3 DNA follows: TGTGCCAGCAGACAAGGGACATTAAGCTTGAACACTGAAGCTTTCTTT. Encoded protein: CASRQGTLSLNTEAFF.

This clone was detected only once. The chain has TRBV10-3 and TRBJ1-1; D perhaps matches TRBD1 (6 bases). Deletions cut 2 bases from V and 6 bases from J, with 13 bases between. This CDR3 has 14 residues. Germline loops: CDR1 ENHRY, CDR2 SYGVKD. This CDR3 reads CAISEGGGRAEAFF. Here the CDR3 DNA reads TGTGCCATCAGTGAGGGGGGCGGAAGAGCTGAAGCTTTCTTT.

This chain uses TRBV7-3 with TRBJ2-3, with 7 nucleotides matching TRBD2. The CDR3 runs 18 residues. J gave up 3 bases and V 3 bases, and 15 bases lay outside the gene matches. CDR1 SGHTA and CDR2 FQGTGA come from the germline V gene. The CDR3 DNA follows: TGTGCCAGCAGCTTGCAGGGCGCCGGCGGGGGAGGTACAGATACGCAGTATTTT. Translated, it gives CASSLQGAGGGGTDTQYF.

The genes are TRBV18 and TRBJ1-5; 9 bases map to TRBD1. Germline V CDR1 and CDR2: KGHSH, LQKENI. This CDR3 region has 16 residues. V gave up 4 bases and J gave up 7 bases; unmatched junction bases: 11. CDR3 in DNA: TGTGCCAGCTCACAGACAGGGGGACCCGTGGGGCAGCCCCAGCATTTT. Translated, it gives CASSQTGGPVGQPQHF.

In this sample, this clone turned up once. The chain employs TRBV7-9 and TRBJ2-1; perhaps TRBD1 as D (6 bases). This CDR3 spans 14 amino acids. The germline V gene has CDR1 SEHNR and CDR2 FQNEAQ (reference sequence). Trimming left V 6 bases short and J 0 bases short, with 9 bases between. The CDR3 spells CASRDSSSYNEQFF. The CDR3 DNA sequence: TGTGCCAGCAGGGACAGCAGCTCCTACAATGAGCAGTTCTTC.

The J gene is TRBJ1-6, the V gene TRBV9; D is uncertain. V lost 3 bases and J 8 bases, leaving 12 bases between the germline ends. The CDR3 consists of 14 residues. Germline V gene data show CDR1 as SGDLS and CDR2 as YYNGEE. The CDR3 DNA sequence: TGTGCCAGCAGCGCGTTCCTTTTTGATTCACCCCTCCACTTT. This sequence encodes CASSAFLFDSPLHF.

The chain uses TRBV28 and TRBJ1-5; D not resolved. V was cut by 2 bases and J by 9 bases, with 14 bases left in between. The germline gives CDR1 MDHEN, CDR2 SYDVKM. The CDR3 loop spans 14 amino acids. This CDR3 is CASSLISPQSPQHF. The CDR3 DNA follows: TGTGCCAGCAGTTTAATTTCGCCTCAGTCGCCCCAGCATTTT.

The rearrangement uses TRBV4-3 and TRBJ2-1; 8 bases are shared with TRBD2. V trimming: 3 bases; J trimming: 7 bases; junction bases outside the gene matches: 8. Germline CDR1 reads LGHNA; CDR2 reads YSLEER. The CDR3 extends over 15 amino acids. The CDR3, as DNA: TGCGCCAGCAGCCATTACGGGGGGGCGCGGAATGAGCAGTTCTTC. Protein product: CASSHYGGARNEQFF.

The chain joins TRBV27 to TRBJ2-3, with D uncertain. CDR1 and CDR2 (germline): MNHEY, SMNVEV (reference sequence). V dropped 6 bases and J dropped 0 bases, with 13 bases sitting between them. This CDR3 is 15 amino acids long. In nucleotides, the CDR3 is TGTGCCAGCAGCCCGCGGAGTCCTAGCACAGATACGCAGTATTTT. Its protein is CASSPRSPSTDTQYF.

V and J are TRBV30 and TRBJ1-4; 8 bases match TRBD1. The CDR3 totals 13 residues. The germline V gene has CDR1 GTSNPN and CDR2 SVGIG (reference sequence). J gave up 10 bases and V 3 bases, and 7 bases lay outside the gene matches. The CDR3: CAWSGTGPGKLFF. CDR3 nucleotides: TGTGCCTGGAGCGGGACAGGACCGGGAAAACTGTTTTTT. The full variable domain, its missing parts supplied by reference TRBV30 and TRBJ1-4, is SQTIHQWPATLVQPVGSPLSLECTVEGTSNPNLYWYRQAAGRGLQLLFYSVGIGQISSEVPQNLSASRPQDRQFILSSKKLLLSDSGFYLCAWSGTGPGKLFFGSGTQLSVL.

The chain employs TRBV5-1 and TRBJ2-5; D is ambiguous. This CDR3 contains 14 residues. The ends were cut back, 1 base at V and 2 bases at J, with 9 bases in the middle. Looked up from germline, CDR1 is SGHRS and CDR2 is YFSETQ. CDR3 region: CASSLFAVQETQYF. The CDR3 DNA is TGCGCCAGCAGCTTGTTTGCAGTACAAGAGACCCAGTACTTC. Complete variable domain (other parts from reference TRBV5-1 and TRBJ2-5): KAGVTQTPRYLIKTRGQQVTLSCSPISGHRSVSWYQQTPGQGLQFLFEYFSETQRNKGNFPGRFSGRQFSNSRSEMNVSTLELGDSALYLCASSLFAVQETQYFGPGTRLLVL.

The V gene is TRBV5-1, the J gene TRBJ1-4, with 9 nucleotides matching TRBD1. Germline V gene lookup returns CDR1 SGHRS and CDR2 YFSETQ. This CDR3 has 17 amino acids. The V segment lost 2 bases and the J segment 7 bases; nucleotides outside the gene matches: 12. The CDR3 is CASSFKGQGSWGEKLFF. The CDR3, as DNA: TGCGCCAGCAGCTTTAAGGGACAGGGATCTTGGGGTGAAAAACTGTTTTTT.

The J gene is TRBJ2-1, the V gene TRBV6-4; TRBD1 matches 7 bases. Germline V CDR1 and CDR2: MRHNA, SNTAGT. V lost 2 bases, J lost 9 bases, and 7 bases stayed unmatched. The CDR3 length is 14 residues. The CDR3 is CASSDNVRGPEQFF. In DNA form, the CDR3 reads TGTGCCAGCAGTGACAATGTTAGGGGGCCTGAGCAGTTCTTC.

The V call is TRBV5-1, the J call TRBJ1-3; no clear D. Trimming stripped 0 bases from V and 1 base from J, with 8 bases between. This CDR3 spans 15 amino acids. Germline V gene lookup returns CDR1 SGHRS and CDR2 YFSETQ. In DNA form, the CDR3 reads TGCGCCAGCAGCTTGGCACCAGAATCTGGAAACACCATATATTTT. Protein: CASSLAPESGNTIYF.